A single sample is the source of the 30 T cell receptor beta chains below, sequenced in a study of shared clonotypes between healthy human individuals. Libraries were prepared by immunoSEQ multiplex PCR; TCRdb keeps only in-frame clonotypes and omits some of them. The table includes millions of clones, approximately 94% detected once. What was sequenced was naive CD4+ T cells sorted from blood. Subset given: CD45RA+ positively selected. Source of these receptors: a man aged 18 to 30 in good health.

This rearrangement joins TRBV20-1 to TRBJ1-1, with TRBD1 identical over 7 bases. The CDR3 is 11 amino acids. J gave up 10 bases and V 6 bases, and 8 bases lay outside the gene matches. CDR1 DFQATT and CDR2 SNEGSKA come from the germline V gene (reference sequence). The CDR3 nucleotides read TGCAGTGCGGATCAGGGGGTTGGAGCTTTCTTT. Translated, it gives CSADQGVGAFF.

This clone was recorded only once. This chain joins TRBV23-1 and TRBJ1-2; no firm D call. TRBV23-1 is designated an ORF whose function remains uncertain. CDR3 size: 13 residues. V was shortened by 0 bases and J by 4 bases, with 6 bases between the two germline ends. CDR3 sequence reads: CASSQSRGYGYTF. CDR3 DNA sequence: TGCGCCAGCAGTCAATCGCGGGGCTATGGCTACACCTTC.

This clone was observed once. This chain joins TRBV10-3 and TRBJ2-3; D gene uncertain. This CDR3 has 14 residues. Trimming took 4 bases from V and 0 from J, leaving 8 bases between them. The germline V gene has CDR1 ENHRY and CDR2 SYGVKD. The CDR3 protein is CAISGSSSTDTQYF. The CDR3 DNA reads TGTGCCATCAGTGGGTCTTCAAGCACAGATACGCAGTATTTT.

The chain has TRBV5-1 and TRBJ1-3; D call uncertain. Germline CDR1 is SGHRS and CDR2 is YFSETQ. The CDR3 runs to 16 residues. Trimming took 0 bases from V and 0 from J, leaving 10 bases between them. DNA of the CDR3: TGCGCCAGCAGCTTGGGGGGTCAGGACTCTGGAAACACCATATATTTT. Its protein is CASSLGGQDSGNTIYF.

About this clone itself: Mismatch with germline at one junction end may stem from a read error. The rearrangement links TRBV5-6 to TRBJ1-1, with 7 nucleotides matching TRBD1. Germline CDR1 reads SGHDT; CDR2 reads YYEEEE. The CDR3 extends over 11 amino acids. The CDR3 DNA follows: TGTGCCAGCAGCTTTGACAGGGACGAGGACTTT. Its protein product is CASSFDRDEDF. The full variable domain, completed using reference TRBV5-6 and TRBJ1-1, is DAGVTQSPTHLIKTRGQQVTLRCSPKSGHDTVSWYQQALGQGPQFIFQYYEEEERQRGNFPDRFSGHQFPNYSSELNVNALLLGDSALYLCASSFDRDEDFGQGTRLTVV.

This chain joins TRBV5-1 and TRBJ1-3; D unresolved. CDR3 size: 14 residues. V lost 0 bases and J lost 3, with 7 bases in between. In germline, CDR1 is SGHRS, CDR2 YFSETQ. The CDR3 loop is CASSLVGFGNTIYF. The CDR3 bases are TGCGCCAGCAGCTTGGTAGGGTTTGGAAACACCATATATTTT.

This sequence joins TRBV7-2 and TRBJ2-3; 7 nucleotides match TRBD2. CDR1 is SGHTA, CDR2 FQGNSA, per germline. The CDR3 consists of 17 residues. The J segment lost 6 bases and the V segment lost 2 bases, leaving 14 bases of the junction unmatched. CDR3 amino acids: CASSLRASRGRNDTQYF. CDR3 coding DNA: TGTGCCAGCAGCTTAAGGGCTTCTCGCGGGAGAAATGATACGCAGTATTTT.

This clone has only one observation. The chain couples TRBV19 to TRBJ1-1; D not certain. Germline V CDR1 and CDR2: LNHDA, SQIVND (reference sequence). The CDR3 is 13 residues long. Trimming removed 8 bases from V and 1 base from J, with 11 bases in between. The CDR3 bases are TGTGCCAGTCAGGACGGCCGGAACACTGAAGCTTTCTTT. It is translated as CASQDGRNTEAFF.

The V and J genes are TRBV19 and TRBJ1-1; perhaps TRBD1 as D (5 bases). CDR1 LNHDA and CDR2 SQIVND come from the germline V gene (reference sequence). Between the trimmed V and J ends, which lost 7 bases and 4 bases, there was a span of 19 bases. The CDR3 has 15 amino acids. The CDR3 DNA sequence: TGTGCCAGTAAACCTTCGAGGGGCTTGGGCACTGAAGCTTTCTTT. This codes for CASKPSRGLGTEAFF. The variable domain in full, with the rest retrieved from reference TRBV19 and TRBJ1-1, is DGGITQSPKYLFRKEGQNVTLSCEQNLNHDAMYWYRQDPGQGLRLIYYSQIVNDFQKGDIAEGYSVSREKKESFPLTVTSAQKNPTAFYLCASKPSRGLGTEAFFGQGTRLTVV.

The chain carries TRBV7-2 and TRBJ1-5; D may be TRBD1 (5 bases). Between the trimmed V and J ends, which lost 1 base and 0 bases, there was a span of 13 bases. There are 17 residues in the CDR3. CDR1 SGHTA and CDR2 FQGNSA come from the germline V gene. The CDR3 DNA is TGTGCCAGCAGCTTAGGAGTGACAGTTAATAGCAATCAGCCCCAGCATTTT. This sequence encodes CASSLGVTVNSNQPQHF.

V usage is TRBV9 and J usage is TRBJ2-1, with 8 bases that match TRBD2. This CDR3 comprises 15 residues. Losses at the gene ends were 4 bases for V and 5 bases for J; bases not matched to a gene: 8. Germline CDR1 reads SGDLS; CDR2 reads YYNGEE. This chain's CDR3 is CASSKRLANNNEQFF. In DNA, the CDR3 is TGTGCCAGCAGCAAACGACTAGCGAACAACAATGAGCAGTTCTTC. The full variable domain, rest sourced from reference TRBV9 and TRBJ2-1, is DSGVTQTPKHLITATGQRVTLRCSPRSGDLSVYWYQQSLDQGLQFLIQYYNGEERAKGNILERFSAQQFPDLHSELNLSSLELGDSALYFCASSKRLANNNEQFFGPGTRLTVL.

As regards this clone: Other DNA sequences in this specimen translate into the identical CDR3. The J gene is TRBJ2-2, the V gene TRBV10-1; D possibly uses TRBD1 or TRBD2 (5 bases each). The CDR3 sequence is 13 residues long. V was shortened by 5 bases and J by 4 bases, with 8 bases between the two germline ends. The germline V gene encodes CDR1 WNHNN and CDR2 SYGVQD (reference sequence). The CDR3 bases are TGCGCCAGCAGTATTGGGGGCACCGGGGAGCTGTTTTTT. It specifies CASSIGGTGELFF.

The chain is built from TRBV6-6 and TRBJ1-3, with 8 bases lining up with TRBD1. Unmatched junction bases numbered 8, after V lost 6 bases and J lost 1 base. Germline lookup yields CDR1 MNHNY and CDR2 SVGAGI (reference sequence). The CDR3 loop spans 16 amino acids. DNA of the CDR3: TGTGCCAGCAGCGTCCAGGGGGCGAAGTCTGGAAACACCATATATTTT. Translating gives CASSVQGAKSGNTIYF.

CDR3 sequence (DNA): TGTGCCAGCAGACAACCCTCTGGAAACACCATATATTTT. Amino acids: CASRQPSGNTIYF. This chain uses TRBV6-6 with TRBJ1-3; D is unresolved. Trimming removed 6 bases at V and 0 bases at J, with 6 bases between. The germline V gene has CDR1 MNHNY and CDR2 SVGAGI (reference sequence). There are 13 residues in the CDR3.

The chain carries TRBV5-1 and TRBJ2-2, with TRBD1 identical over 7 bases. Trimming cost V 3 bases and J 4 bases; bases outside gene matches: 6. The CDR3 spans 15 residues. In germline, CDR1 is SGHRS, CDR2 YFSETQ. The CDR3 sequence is CASSSGDRTTGELFF. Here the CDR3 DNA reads TGCGCCAGCAGCTCAGGGGACAGAACCACCGGGGAGCTGTTTTTT.

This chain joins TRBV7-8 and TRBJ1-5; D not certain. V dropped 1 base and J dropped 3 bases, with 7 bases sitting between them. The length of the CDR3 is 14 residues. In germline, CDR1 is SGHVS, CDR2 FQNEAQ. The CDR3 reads CASSLDRPNQPQHF. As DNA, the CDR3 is TGTGCCAGCAGCTTAGACAGACCCAATCAGCCCCAGCATTTT.

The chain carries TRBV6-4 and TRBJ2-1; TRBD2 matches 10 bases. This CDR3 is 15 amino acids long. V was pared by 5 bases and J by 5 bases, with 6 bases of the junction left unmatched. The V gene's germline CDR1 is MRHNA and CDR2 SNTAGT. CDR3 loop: CASSSGTSVNNEQFF. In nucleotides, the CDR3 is TGTGCCAGCAGTTCCGGGACTAGCGTTAACAATGAGCAGTTCTTC.

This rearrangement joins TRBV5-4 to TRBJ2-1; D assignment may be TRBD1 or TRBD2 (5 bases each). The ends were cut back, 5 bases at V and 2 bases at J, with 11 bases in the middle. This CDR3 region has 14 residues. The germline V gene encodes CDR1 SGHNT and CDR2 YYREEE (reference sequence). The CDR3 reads CASSRTGPYNEQFF. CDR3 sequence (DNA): TGTGCCAGCAGTCGGACGGGACCCTACAATGAGCAGTTCTTC.

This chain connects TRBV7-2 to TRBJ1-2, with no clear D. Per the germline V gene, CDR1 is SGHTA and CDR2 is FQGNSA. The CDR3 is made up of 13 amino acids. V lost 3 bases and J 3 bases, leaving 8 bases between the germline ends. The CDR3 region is CASSLYPDYGYTF. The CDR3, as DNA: TGTGCCAGCAGCTTGTATCCAGACTATGGCTACACCTTC.

The chain's CDR3 is CASSQNQGQSSYEQYF. DNA of the CDR3: TGTGCCAGCAGCCAAAACCAGGGGCAAAGCTCCTACGAGCAGTACTTC. This chain links TRBV11-3 with TRBJ2-7, with D perhaps matching TRBD1 (6 bases). The CDR3 length is 16 residues. V gave up 5 bases and J gave up 0 bases, with 17 bases separating them. CDR1 is SGHNT and CDR2 is YENEEA in the germline V gene.

The CDR3 sequence is CASREGFGTGELFF. The DNA for the CDR3 is TGTGCCAGCAGAGAGGGGTTCGGTACCGGGGAGCTGTTTTTT. V usage is TRBV6-5 and J usage is TRBJ2-2; D is possibly TRBD1 or TRBD2 (5 bases each). V was cut by 6 bases and J by 5 bases, with 13 bases left in between. The CDR3 loop spans 14 amino acids. Per the germline V gene, CDR1 is MNHEY and CDR2 is SVGAGI.

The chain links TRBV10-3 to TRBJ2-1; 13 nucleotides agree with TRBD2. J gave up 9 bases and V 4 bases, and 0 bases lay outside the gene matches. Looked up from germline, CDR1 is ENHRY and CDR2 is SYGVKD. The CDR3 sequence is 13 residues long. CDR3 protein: CAISGTSGGEQFF. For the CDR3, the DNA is TGTGCCATCAGTGGGACTAGCGGGGGTGAGCAGTTCTTC.

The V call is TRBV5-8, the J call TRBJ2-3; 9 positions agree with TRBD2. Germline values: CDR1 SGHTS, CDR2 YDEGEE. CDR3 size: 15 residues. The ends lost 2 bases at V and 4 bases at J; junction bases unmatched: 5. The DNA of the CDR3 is TGTGCCAGCAGCTTTCTAGCGGGGAGGGCAGATACGCAGTATTTT. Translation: CASSFLAGRADTQYF.

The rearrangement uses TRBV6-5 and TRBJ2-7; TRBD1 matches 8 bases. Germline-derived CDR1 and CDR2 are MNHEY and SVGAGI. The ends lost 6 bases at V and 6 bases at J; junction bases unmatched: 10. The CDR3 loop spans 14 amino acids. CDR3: CASRNGQGWGEQYF. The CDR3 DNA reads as TGTGCCAGCAGGAACGGACAGGGTTGGGGCGAGCAGTACTTC.

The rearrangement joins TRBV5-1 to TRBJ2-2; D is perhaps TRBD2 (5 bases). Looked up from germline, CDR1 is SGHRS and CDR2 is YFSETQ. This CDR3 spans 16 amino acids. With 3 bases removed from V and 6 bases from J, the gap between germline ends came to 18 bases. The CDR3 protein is CASSSRAGDSAGELFF. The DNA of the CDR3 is TGCGCCAGCAGCTCGAGGGCCGGGGATTCGGCCGGGGAGCTGTTTTTT.

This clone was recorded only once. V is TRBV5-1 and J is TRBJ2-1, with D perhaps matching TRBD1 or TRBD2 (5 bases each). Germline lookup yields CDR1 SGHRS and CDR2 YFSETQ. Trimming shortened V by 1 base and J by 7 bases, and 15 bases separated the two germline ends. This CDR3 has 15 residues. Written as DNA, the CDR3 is TGCGCCAGCAGCTTGTGGCAGGGTCCGGGAAATGAGCAGTTCTTC. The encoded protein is CASSLWQGPGNEQFF.

CDR3 bases: TGTGCCACCAGGACAGCCTACACAGATACGCAGTATTTT. Protein product: CATRTAYTDTQYF. This rearrangement joins TRBV18 to TRBJ2-3; D possibly corresponds to TRBD1 (6 bases). The germline gives CDR1 KGHSH, CDR2 LQKENI. Trimming removed 10 bases at V and 2 bases at J, with 13 bases between. This CDR3 has 13 residues. Using reference TRBV18 and TRBJ2-3 for the parts outside the CDR3, the full variable domain is NAGVMQNPRHLVRRRGQEARLRCSPMKGHSHVYWYRQLPEEGLKFMVYLQKENIIDESGMPKERFSAEFPKEGPSILRIQQVVRGDSAAYFCATRTAYTDTQYFGPGTRLTVL.

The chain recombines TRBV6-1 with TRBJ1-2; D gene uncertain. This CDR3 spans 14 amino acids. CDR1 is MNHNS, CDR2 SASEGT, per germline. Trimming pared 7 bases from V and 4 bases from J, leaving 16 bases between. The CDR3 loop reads CASTGGEGIYGYTF. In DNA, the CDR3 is TGTGCCAGCACTGGAGGCGAGGGTATCTATGGCTACACCTTC.

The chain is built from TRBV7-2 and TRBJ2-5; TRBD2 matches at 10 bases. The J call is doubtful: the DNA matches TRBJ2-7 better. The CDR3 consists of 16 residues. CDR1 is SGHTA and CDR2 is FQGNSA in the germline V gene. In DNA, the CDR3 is TGTGCCAGCAGCTTAGCGGCGGCTAGCGGGAGTAACGAGCAGTACTTC. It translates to CASSLAAASGSNEQYF.

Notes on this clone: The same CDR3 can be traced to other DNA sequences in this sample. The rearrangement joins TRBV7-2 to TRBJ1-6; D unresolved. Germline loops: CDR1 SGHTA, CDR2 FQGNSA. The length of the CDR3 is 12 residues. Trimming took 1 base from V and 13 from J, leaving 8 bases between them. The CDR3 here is CASSLDRGPLHF. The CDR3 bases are TGTGCCAGCAGCTTAGATCGGGGTCCCCTCCACTTT.